The TCR beta chain under discussion was sequenced for a study of T-cell memory formation after mild COVID-19 (dated by TCRdb to the early 2020s). Concerning the study at large: TCR sequence clusters from the two donors were largely donor specific. The cohort was made up of two young adult volunteers, one female and one male, who were previously healthy. Longitudinal TCRalpha and TCRbeta repertoire sequencing tracked T-cell clones expanding and contracting after mild COVID-19 in two donors.

Ficoll-Paque density gradient centrifugation was used to isolate PBMCs. The CDR3 sequence holds 14 residues, the cysteine and phenylalanine included. Only CDR3 DNA remains: 42 bases, in frame from the first base. Taken from the germline V gene, the CDR1 and CDR2 loops are SGHTA and FQGNSA. The V and J ends are trimmed by 1 base and 2 bases, leaving 8 bases between them. This clonotype was observed a handful of times. Its antigen is still unknown. Nothing much larger sits one base from this clone, and base qualities are not available. The paper's findings and limits, for the study overall: Only a couple of mild cases were covered in the study, and larger cohorts including severe cases with pre-infection samples were considered necessary. Whether the second-wave clones peaking on day 37 were SARS-CoV-2 specific was not confirmed. Contracting CD4+ clones appeared mostly in the CM and EM memory subsets, whereas CD8+ clones were enriched in EMRA. The detection of some responding clones in pre-infection memory suggests that pre-existing cross-reactive memory T cells joined the SARS-CoV-2 response. Balanced CD4/CD8 phenotypes were observed for clones contracting from day 15 to 85, whereas a bias towards CD4+ was observed for a second wave of clones expanding from day 15 to 37.

TCRdb shows the sequencer as Illumina NovaSeq 6000. cDNA libraries for TCRalpha and TCRbeta were prepared by 5'RACE using constant-segment primers, with sample barcodes and unique molecular identifiers added. Trizol reagent was used to extract RNA from every sample. The libraries were amplified in two PCR steps, and the second step added a second sample barcode and Illumina TruSeq adapters. Sequencing of libraries was performed on an Illumina NovaSeq with 2 x 150 bp paired-end reads. Turning to the authors' computational methods: Demultiplexing of reads and collapsing into UMI-guided consensus sequences were performed with migec v1.2.7. Using mixcr v2.1.11, UMI consensuses were aligned to TRA and TRB V and J templates and then assembled into clonotypes. A clonotype was counted as expanded or contracted only if both edgeR and NoisET called the change significant, with noise models trained on biological replicates. For edgeR calls, a false discovery rate-adjusted p below 0.01 and a log2 fold-change threshold of 1 were applied. PCA with hierarchical clustering of max-normalized trajectories of the 1000 most abundant clonotypes was used as exploratory dynamics analysis. The CD4 or CD8 phenotype of responding clones was assigned using the separately sequenced CD4+ and CD8+ repertoires. The public reads were reprocessed in TCRdb via fastp at Q25 and MiXCR, keeping in-frame beta chains. For every CDR3 protein sequence, its rows merge into one entry that carries the most common genes and DNA. These V and J calls are TCRdb output, not the study's own analysis. The sample data list about 340,000 distinct CDR3 sequences, and roughly 13% of these were observed just once. Of the sample, around a fifth is held by the ten largest clones.

The sequenced sample was PBMCs or a T cell subset sorted from them (not recorded which). This TCR was recovered from a man between 18 and 29 years old who had mild COVID-19 (a few samples of this study predate the infection). The sample titles of this study are shuffled in the database, so cell type and time point are left out; the donor was told from shared clones. The V and J genes are TRBV7-2 and TRBJ2-5; the D region is possibly TRBD1 or TRBD2, each matching across 5 bases. This receptor has the CDR3 CASSLVWGQETQYF. The DNA reads as follows: TGTGCCAGCAGCTTAGTCTGGGGGCAAGAGACCCAGTACTTC.